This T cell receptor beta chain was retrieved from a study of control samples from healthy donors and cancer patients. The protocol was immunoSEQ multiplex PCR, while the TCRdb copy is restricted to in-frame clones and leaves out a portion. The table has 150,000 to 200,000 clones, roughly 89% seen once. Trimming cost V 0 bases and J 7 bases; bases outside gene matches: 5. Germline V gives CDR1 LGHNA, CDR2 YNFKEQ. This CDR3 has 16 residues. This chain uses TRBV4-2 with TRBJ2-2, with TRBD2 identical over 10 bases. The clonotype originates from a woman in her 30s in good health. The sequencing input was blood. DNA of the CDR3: TGTGCCAGCAGCCAAGACCTAGCGGGAGTGATCGGGGAGCTGTTTTTT. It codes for CASSQDLAGVIGELFF.